The source of this T cell receptor (beta chain) is a study of shared clonotypes between healthy human individuals. About the study: There were three CD4 naive, three CD4 memory, two CD8 naive and one CD8 memory plates per donor. Points from the study as a whole: A reduction in generation probabilities was seen for non-shared clonotypes relative to those shared by all four donors.

V gave up 5 bases and J gave up 2 bases; unmatched junction bases: 17. The CDR3 is 18 amino acids. Germline CDR1 and CDR2: SGHDT and YYEEEE. The donors, healthy adults who were HIV-negative, had experienced no recent acute infections or vaccinations. In the original processing: Filtering differed, since immunoSEQ gave only junction sequences and no quality scores. Produced via immunoSEQ multiplex PCR; TCRdb's table is partial and in-frame only. The V and J calls and clone size were taken over from that table, and D and trimming were inferred from the DNA. Of over 850,000 clones listed, approximately 78% are singletons. Worth noting for this clone: Its antigen is unidentified.

This rearrangement joins TRBV5-6 to TRBJ2-5; the match to TRBD2 covers 8 bases. The clonotype comes from a man aged 18 to 30 in good health. Some clones in this sample may be carry-over from other donors' samples. Sequencing was carried out using memory CD4+ T cells from PBMCs. As for subset: CD45RA-negative fraction. CDR3 nucleotide sequence: TGTGCCAGCAGAGCTTGGTTGGTCACTAGCGGCCAACAAGAGACCCAGTACTTC. Encoded protein: CASRAWLVTSGQQETQYF.